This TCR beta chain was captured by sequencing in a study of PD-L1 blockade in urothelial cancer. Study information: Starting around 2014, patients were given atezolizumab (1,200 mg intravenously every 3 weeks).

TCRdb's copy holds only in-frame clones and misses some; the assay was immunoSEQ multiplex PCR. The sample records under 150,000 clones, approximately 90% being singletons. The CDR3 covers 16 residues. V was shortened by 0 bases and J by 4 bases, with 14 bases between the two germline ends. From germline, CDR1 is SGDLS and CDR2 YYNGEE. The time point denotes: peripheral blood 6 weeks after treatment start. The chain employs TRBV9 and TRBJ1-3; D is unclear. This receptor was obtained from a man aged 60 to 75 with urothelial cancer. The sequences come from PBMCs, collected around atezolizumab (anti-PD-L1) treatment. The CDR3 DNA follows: TGTGCCAGCAGCGTAGCTACAAGGGAGACCGGAAACACCATATATTTT. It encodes CASSVATRETGNTIYF.